This T cell receptor (beta chain) was sequenced during a study of blood T cell repertoires in COVID-19. Turning to the study itself: Some COVID-19 samples were acute and others convalescent; all came from the United States, Italy and Spain. PBMCs, B-cell-depleted T cells, or T cells provided the cDNA or gDNA that made up the material.

J lost 8 bases, V lost 1 base, and 11 bases had no gene match. CDR1 is LNHNV, CDR2 YYDKDF, per germline (reference sequence). The CDR3 totals 17 residues. Authors' methods: Estimated nucleated cell counts came from reference gene primer amplification. This table comes from immunoSEQ multiplex PCR, and its TCRdb copy is limited to in-frame clones, with some not included. From that table come the V and J calls and clone size; the DNA was used to work out D and trimming. The table lists a few hundred thousand clones, 75% to 90% of them singletons. The sequenced sample consisted of peripheral blood. The chain couples TRBV15 to TRBJ1-6; 7 bases match TRBD1. The sequence came from a human donor in a cohort sampled during active COVID-19. CDR3 in amino acids: CATSRGLQGGSDSPLHF. The CDR3 DNA reads as TGTGCCACCAGCAGAGGCCTTCAGGGGGGAAGTGATTCACCCCTCCACTTT.